Following are 21 T cell receptor beta chains from one sample sequenced in a study of shared clonotypes between healthy human individuals. Measured with immunoSEQ multiplex PCR; TCRdb has only the in-frame clones, and not every one. The sample lists around 530,000 clones; around 81% were seen once. Input material: PBMCs. The receptors come from a woman aged 40 to 50 in good health. Some clones in this sample may be carry-over from other donors' samples.

This clone was seen a handful of times. V usage is TRBV6-6 and J usage is TRBJ1-2; no definite D call. V was clipped by 4 bases and J by 3 bases, with 9 bases between them. There are 13 residues in the CDR3. Per germline, CDR1 MNHNY and CDR2 SVGAGI (reference sequence). The CDR3 protein is CASSSTGYYGYTF. The CDR3 DNA follows: TGTGCCAGCAGTTCCACTGGATACTATGGCTACACCTTC.

The chain is built from TRBV19 and TRBJ1-5; D is ambiguous. The CDR3 length is 16 residues. V was clipped by 3 bases and J by 3 bases, with 15 bases between them. Germline V gene sequence: CDR1 LNHDA, CDR2 SQIVND (reference sequence). CDR3 coding DNA: TGTGCCAGTAGTATTTTCACGGGATGGAACAATCAGCCCCAGCATTTT. Translating gives CASSIFTGWNNQPQHF.

The chain recombines TRBV11-3 with TRBJ2-2; 7 nucleotides agree with TRBD1. The CDR3 sequence is 14 residues long. Losses at the gene ends were 4 bases for V and 1 base for J; bases not matched to a gene: 0. CDR1 and CDR2 from the germline V gene are SGHNT and YENEEA. This CDR3 is CASSSGGNTGELFF. DNA of the CDR3: TGTGCCAGCAGCTCAGGGGGGAACACCGGGGAGCTGTTTTTT.

There are a few counts of this clone. The V gene is TRBV6-5, the J gene TRBJ1-1; D is unresolved. The CDR3 length is 12 residues. The V gene lost 7 bases and the J gene lost 1 base, with 7 bases spanning the gap. Germline CDR1 MNHEY, CDR2 SVGAGI. CDR3 loop: CASTNKNTEAFF. In DNA form, the CDR3 reads TGTGCCAGCACTAACAAGAACACTGAAGCTTTCTTT.

The chain employs TRBV6-5 and TRBJ2-3, with D perhaps matching TRBD2 (5 bases). Per the germline V gene, CDR1 is MNHEY and CDR2 is SVGAGI. V lost 0 bases and J 7 bases, leaving 17 bases between the germline ends. The CDR3 loop spans 16 amino acids. DNA for the CDR3: TGTGCCAGCAGTTACTCTTCTGGACTCGAGGGTCATACGCAGTATTTT. Its translation is CASSYSSGLEGHTQYF.

The chain uses TRBV5-4 and TRBJ2-7, with 8 bases aligning to TRBD2. Germline CDR1 reads SGHNT; CDR2 reads YYREEE (reference sequence). The junction had 7 bases not matched to a gene; V was cut back by 1 base and J by 10 bases. The length of the CDR3 is 13 residues. The CDR3 sequence is CASSLFGVAGQYF. The CDR3 bases are TGTGCCAGCAGCTTGTTTGGGGTAGCGGGACAGTACTTC.

The V and J genes are TRBV19 and TRBJ2-7; tentative D call: TRBD2 (6 bases). V shed 4 bases and J shed 0 bases, with 13 bases lying between them. The germline V gene encodes CDR1 LNHDA and CDR2 SQIVND (reference sequence). The CDR3 runs 15 residues. CDR3: CASSKRASGSYEQYF. The CDR3 region has the DNA TGTGCCAGTAGTAAGCGGGCCTCGGGCTCCTACGAGCAGTACTTC.

V is TRBV5-1 and J is TRBJ2-5; possible D gene TRBD2, 6 bases. V dropped 3 bases and J dropped 4 bases, with 13 bases sitting between them. This CDR3 region has 14 residues. The germline CDR1 and CDR2 sequences are SGHRS and YFSETQ. The CDR3 nucleotides are TGCGCCAGCAGCTGGGGTGTGGAGGGAGAGACCCAGTACTTC. Translation: CASSWGVEGETQYF.

The chain couples TRBV9 to TRBJ1-2; no definite D call. Trimming stripped 0 bases from V and 4 bases from J, with 16 bases between. The CDR3 runs to 16 residues. The germline CDR1 and CDR2 sequences are SGDLS and YYNGEE. CDR3 DNA: TGTGCCAGCAGCGTAGGTTACAGAACAAACCCCTATGGCTACACCTTC. As protein: CASSVGYRTNPYGYTF.

This chain connects TRBV9 to TRBJ2-1; D might be TRBD1 or TRBD2, each matching 6 bases. Trimming took off 3 bases at V and 1 base at J, with 11 bases between the two ends. Germline CDR1 and CDR2: SGDLS and YYNGEE. This CDR3 is 15 amino acids long. This CDR3 reads CASSGRGVSYNEQFF. The CDR3 nucleotides are TGTGCCAGCAGCGGGAGGGGGGTATCCTACAATGAGCAGTTCTTC.

J is TRBJ2-7 and V is TRBV5-1; D remains unclear. CDR3 length: 15 residues. Trimming removed 4 bases from V and 2 bases from J, with 16 bases in between. Per germline, CDR1 SGHRS and CDR2 YFSETQ. CDR3 in DNA: TGCGCCAGCAGCCCGGACGGCAGCAACACCTACGAGCAGTACTTC. This codes for CASSPDGSNTYEQYF.

This clone has a handful of counts. This chain joins TRBV30 and TRBJ1-1, with 9 positions matching TRBD1. The CDR3 has 14 residues. From germline, CDR1 is GTSNPN and CDR2 SVGIG (reference sequence). V shed 0 bases, J shed 7 bases, and the junction held 6 bases outside the gene matches. The CDR3 nucleotides are TGTGCCTGGAGTGTAACAGGGGGCCGGGGTGAAGCTTTCTTT. It is translated as CAWSVTGGRGEAFF.

The V and J genes are TRBV5-4 and TRBJ2-7; no clear D gene. The CDR3 length is 14 residues. Trimming pared 0 bases from V and 4 bases from J, leaving 11 bases between. Germline lookup yields CDR1 SGHNT and CDR2 YYREEE (reference sequence). The CDR3: CASSLGDSGYEQYF. The CDR3 DNA follows: TGTGCCAGCAGCTTGGGTGATAGTGGGTACGAGCAGTACTTC.

With respect to this clone: A read error may produce the germline difference seen at one junction end. Other nucleotide sequences in the sample specify the same CDR3. This rearrangement joins TRBV30 to TRBJ2-5; D is perhaps TRBD2 (7 bases). The CDR3 contains 16 residues. Per germline, CDR1 GTSNPN and CDR2 SVGIG (reference sequence). The CDR3 sequence is CARSVGGVTGQETQYF. The CDR3 DNA sequence: TGTGCCCGGAGTGTAGGGGGGGTAACGGGGCAGGAGACCCAGTACTTC. Using reference TRBV30 and TRBJ2-5 for the parts outside the CDR3, the full variable domain is SQTIHQWPATLVQPVGSPLSLECTVEGTSNPNLYWYRQAAGRGLQLLFYSVGIGQISSEVPQNLSASRPQDRQFILSSKKLLLSDSGFYLCARSVGGVTGQETQYFGPGTRLLVL.

The chain employs TRBV29-1 and TRBJ2-2; TRBD2 matches 9 bases. Germline V gene sequence: CDR1 SQVTM, CDR2 ANQGSEA. V dropped 5 bases and J dropped 2; count of bases not matched to a gene: 6. The CDR3 consists of 15 residues. The DNA for the CDR3 is TGCAGCGTTCAGCGGCTAGCGGGAAACACCGGGGAGCTGTTTTTT. It is translated as CSVQRLAGNTGELFF.

Comment on this clone: This same CDR3 is encoded by further DNA sequences in the sample. The chain links TRBV9 to TRBJ2-1; D call uncertain. Germline V gene data show CDR1 as SGDLS and CDR2 as YYNGEE. The CDR3 loop spans 15 amino acids. V was shortened by 4 bases and J by 6 bases, with 17 bases between the two germline ends. The CDR3 loop is CASSSGTKRLNEQFF. The CDR3 bases are TGTGCCAGCAGCTCGGGTACAAAGCGCCTCAATGAGCAGTTCTTC.

The chain carries TRBV5-8 and TRBJ2-7; D possibly corresponds to TRBD2 (6 bases). V lost 4 bases and J 5 bases, leaving 13 bases between the germline ends. CDR3 size: 13 residues. Germline V lookup: CDR1 SGHTS, CDR2 YDEGEE. CDR3 in DNA: TGTGCCAGCAGCGGGGCAGGGAGGCACGAGCAGTACTTC. Its translation is CASSGAGRHEQYF.

V gene TRBV7-8 combines with J gene TRBJ2-7, with 12 bases identical to TRBD2. Trimming cost V 5 bases and J 1 base; bases outside gene matches: 6. CDR1 is SGHVS, CDR2 FQNEAQ, per germline. This CDR3 region has 16 residues. This CDR3 reads CASSARLAGVSYEQYF. In nucleotides, the CDR3 is TGTGCCAGCAGCGCCCGACTAGCGGGAGTTTCCTACGAGCAGTACTTC.

The V gene is TRBV5-1, the J gene TRBJ2-7; 12 nucleotides agree with TRBD1. CDR1 is SGHRS and CDR2 is YFSETQ in the germline V gene. With 4 bases clipped from V and 6 bases from J, the junction kept 11 bases outside the gene matches. The CDR3 consists of 16 residues. CDR3 residues: CASSLKPGTGGGEQYF. In DNA, the CDR3 is TGCGCCAGCAGCCTCAAACCCGGGACAGGGGGCGGCGAGCAGTACTTC.

The J gene is TRBJ2-1, the V gene TRBV11-3; perhaps TRBD2 as D (6 bases). CDR1 and CDR2 (germline): SGHNT, YENEEA. Trimming removed 5 bases at V and 3 bases at J, with 14 bases between. This CDR3 has 15 residues. CDR3 coding DNA: TGTGCCAGCAGCCCTGGGGGTAGCGGCTACAATGAGCAGTTCTTC. Its translation: CASSPGGSGYNEQFF.

The chain combines TRBV2 with TRBJ2-7, with a possible D match to TRBD2 (5 bases). Germline V gene lookup returns CDR1 SNHLY and CDR2 FYNNEI. The V end lost 7 bases, the J end lost 7 bases, and 14 bases lay between the germline ends. The CDR3 runs 12 residues. The CDR3: CASMGAAGEQYF. DNA for the CDR3: TGTGCCAGCATGGGCGCCGCGGGTGAGCAGTACTTC.